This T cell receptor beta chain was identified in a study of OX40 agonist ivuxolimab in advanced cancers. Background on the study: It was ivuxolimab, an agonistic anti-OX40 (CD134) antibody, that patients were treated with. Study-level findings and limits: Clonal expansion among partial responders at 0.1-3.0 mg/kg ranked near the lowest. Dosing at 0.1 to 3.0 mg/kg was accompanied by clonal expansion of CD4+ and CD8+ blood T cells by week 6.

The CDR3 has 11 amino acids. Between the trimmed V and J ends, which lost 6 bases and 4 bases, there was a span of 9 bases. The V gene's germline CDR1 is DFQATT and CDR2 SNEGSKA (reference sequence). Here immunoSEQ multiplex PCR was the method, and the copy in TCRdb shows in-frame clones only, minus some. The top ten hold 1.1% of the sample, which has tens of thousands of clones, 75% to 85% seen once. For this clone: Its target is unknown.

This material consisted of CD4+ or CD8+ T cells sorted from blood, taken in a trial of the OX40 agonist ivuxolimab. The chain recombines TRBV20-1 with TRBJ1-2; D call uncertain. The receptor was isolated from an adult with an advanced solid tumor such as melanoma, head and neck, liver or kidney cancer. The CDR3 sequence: CSARRTYGYTF. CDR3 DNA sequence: TGCAGTGCAAGACGGACCTATGGCTACACCTTC.